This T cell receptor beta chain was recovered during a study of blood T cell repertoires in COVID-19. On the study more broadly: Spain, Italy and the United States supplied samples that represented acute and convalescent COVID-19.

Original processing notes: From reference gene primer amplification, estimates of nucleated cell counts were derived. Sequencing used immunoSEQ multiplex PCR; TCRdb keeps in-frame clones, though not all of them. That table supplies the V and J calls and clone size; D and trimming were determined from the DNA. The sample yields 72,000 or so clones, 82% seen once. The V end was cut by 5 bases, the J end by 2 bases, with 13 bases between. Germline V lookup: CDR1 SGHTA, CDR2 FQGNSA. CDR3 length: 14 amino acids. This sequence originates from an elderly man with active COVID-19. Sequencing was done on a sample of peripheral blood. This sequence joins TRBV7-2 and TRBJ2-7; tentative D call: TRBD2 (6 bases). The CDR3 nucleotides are TGTGCCAGCAGCCCGGGACTGGGAGCCTACGAGCAGTACTTC. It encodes CASSPGLGAYEQYF. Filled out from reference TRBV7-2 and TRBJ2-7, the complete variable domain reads GAGVSQSPSNKVTEKGKDVELRCDPISGHTALYWYRQSLGQGLEFLIYFQGNSAPDKSGLPSDRFSAERTGGSVSTLTIQRTQQEDSAVYLCASSPGLGAYEQYFGPGTRLTVT.